The 5 T cell receptor beta chains listed next were all sequenced from one sample in a study of blood T cell repertoires in COVID-19. Sequencing used immunoSEQ multiplex PCR; TCRdb keeps in-frame clones, though not all of them. The sample lists 110,000 to 150,000 clones; nearly 85% were seen once. Input material: peripheral blood. All receptors come from a human donor in a cohort sampled during active COVID-19.

V usage is TRBV6-4 and J usage is TRBJ1-1; D is uncertain. Germline V gives CDR1 MRHNA, CDR2 SNTAGT. The CDR3 is made up of 13 amino acids. Trimming took 6 bases from V and 1 from J, leaving 9 bases between them. This CDR3 reads CASSFEQNTEAFF. In nucleotides, the CDR3 is TGTGCCAGCAGCTTTGAGCAGAACACTGAAGCTTTCTTT.

This rearrangement joins TRBV11-2 to TRBJ2-1; 14 bases align to TRBD2. The germline gives CDR1 SGHAT, CDR2 FQNNGV. The CDR3 is made up of 15 amino acids. J was trimmed by 5 bases and V by 5 bases; bases with no gene match: 2. In DNA form, the CDR3 reads TGTGCCAGCAGCAGACTAGCGGGGGGGAACAATGAGCAGTTCTTC. This codes for CASSRLAGGNNEQFF.

The rearrangement links TRBV6-1 to TRBJ2-5; D might be TRBD2 (5 bases). The CDR3 runs 15 residues. Trimming shortened V by 2 bases and J by 3 bases, and 13 bases separated the two germline ends. Germline V gene sequence: CDR1 MNHNS, CDR2 SASEGT. Written as DNA, the CDR3 is TGTGCCAGCAGTGAATCCTTGGCGGGTAAAGAGACCCAGTACTTC. Translating gives CASSESLAGKETQYF.

This chain uses TRBV7-8 with TRBJ1-5; 7 bases line up with TRBD1. The trim removed 3 bases at V and 3 bases at J, leaving 2 bases unmatched. This CDR3 spans 14 amino acids. The germline V gene encodes CDR1 SGHVS and CDR2 FQNEAQ. The CDR3 DNA is TGTGCCAGCAGCTTTGACAGGGACAATCAGCCCCAGCATTTT. It encodes CASSFDRDNQPQHF.

The DNA for the CDR3 is TGTGCCAGCAGTGAACCCCGGGATTATGGCTACACCTTC. It encodes CASSEPRDYGYTF. V is TRBV2 and J is TRBJ1-2; D is unresolved. This CDR3 is built from 13 residues. V was shortened by 2 bases and J by 5 bases, with 9 bases between the two germline ends. The germline V gene has CDR1 SNHLY and CDR2 FYNNEI.